This T cell receptor beta chain was sequenced for a study of blood T cell repertoires in COVID-19 (dated by TCRdb to 2019 to 2021). In the study overall: Collaborator samples came from the United States, Italy and Spain and covered acute and convalescent phases of COVID-19. The material from the prospective study consisted of cDNA or gDNA derived from T cells, B-cell-depleted T cells, or PBMCs. Subjects who had been exposed to COVID-19, were actively infected with it, or had recovered from it provided the deeply sampled blood TCRbeta repertoires that made up the dataset. A freely available public database, intended as a resource for researchers studying the immune response to SARS-CoV-2, is where the repertoires were released. The samples were drawn from the first 160 participants of the ongoing ImmuneRACE study and from 950 to 1,500 subjects provided by 6 global collaborators. Nearly every sample came with metadata listing a de-identified subject ID, COVID-19 status, age in years and sex. HLA class I and class II types, where available, came from metadata supplied by the sample provider rather than from assay-based typing. The investigation overall reported the following: How much clinical and demographic metadata was included differed by source and by participant, and the metadata was provided uncurated.

The immunoSEQ Assay, a bias-controlled multiplex PCR, was used to amplify TCRbeta CDR3 regions from genomic DNA. Per the authors' processing: The number of nucleated cells in each sample was estimated by amplification of reference gene primers within the assay. Sequence reads were collapsed and filtered to measure the absolute abundance of every unique TCRbeta CDR3 rearrangement. Productive Simpson clonality was computed per sample as the square root of Simpson's diversity index over productive rearrangements. Held by TCRdb, this immuneACCESS table contains in-frame sequences only and omits some clones. Under half of the omission traces to an unresolved V gene where checked; the cause of the rest is unknown. D and trimming were read from the DNA, whereas the V and J calls and clone size are those reported in that table. This sample gives a few hundred thousand clones in total; approximately 91% of them show up just once. Of the sample, around 0.78% falls within the top ten clones.

Each collaborating institution followed its own protocols to collect whole blood in K2EDTA tubes. For TCRbeta analysis, collaborators shipped samples as frozen whole blood, isolated PBMCs, or DNA extracted from either of those sample types. V was cut back by 7 bases and J by 3 bases, leaving a gap of 16 bases between them. In the germline V gene, CDR1 corresponds to MNHEY and CDR2 to SVGAGI. The CDR3 spans 14 residues, from the cysteine through the phenylalanine. Just the 42-base CDR3 DNA is kept, in frame starting at base 1. With regard to this clone: The antigen it binds to is not known. The sample holds no much larger clone one base away, and base qualities are not on file.

Material for sequencing was peripheral blood. The TCR sequence derives from a woman in her 30s with acute or convalescent COVID-19. The V gene is TRBV6-5 and the J gene is TRBJ2-7, and TRBD2 may be the D gene, going by 5 matching bases. The CDR3 has the sequence CASTRTRLSYEQYF. The nucleotide sequence is TGTGCCAGCACCAGGACTCGCCTAAGCTACGAGCAGTACTTC.